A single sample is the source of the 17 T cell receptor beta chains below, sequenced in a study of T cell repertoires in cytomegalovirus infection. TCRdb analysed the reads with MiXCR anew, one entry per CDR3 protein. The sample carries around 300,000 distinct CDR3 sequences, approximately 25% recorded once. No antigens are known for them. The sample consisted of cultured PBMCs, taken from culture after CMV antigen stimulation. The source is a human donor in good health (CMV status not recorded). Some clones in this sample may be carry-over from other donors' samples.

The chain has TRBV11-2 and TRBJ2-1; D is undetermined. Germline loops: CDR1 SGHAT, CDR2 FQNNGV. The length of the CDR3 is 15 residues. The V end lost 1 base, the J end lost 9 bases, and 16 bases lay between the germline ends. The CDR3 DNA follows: TGTGCCAGCAGCTTAGGGCTTGGCAGGACGGGTGAGCAGTTCTTC. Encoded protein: CASSLGLGRTGEQFF.

CDR3 sequence: CASSPQHKGKTQYF. The CDR3 DNA follows: TGTGCCAGCAGTCCGCAGCACAAAGGAAAGACCCAGTACTTC. The chain links TRBV6-1 to TRBJ2-5; D not certain. There are 14 residues in the CDR3. V was trimmed by 5 bases and J by 6 bases, leaving 16 bases between them. The germline CDR1 and CDR2 sequences are MNHNS and SASEGT.

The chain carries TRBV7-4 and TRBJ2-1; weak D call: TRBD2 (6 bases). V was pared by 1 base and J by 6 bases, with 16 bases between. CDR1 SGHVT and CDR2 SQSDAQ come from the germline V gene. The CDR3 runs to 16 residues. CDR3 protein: CASSLGGDFTSNEQFF. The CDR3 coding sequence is TGTGCCAGCAGCTTAGGCGGGGACTTCACGAGCAATGAGCAGTTCTTC.

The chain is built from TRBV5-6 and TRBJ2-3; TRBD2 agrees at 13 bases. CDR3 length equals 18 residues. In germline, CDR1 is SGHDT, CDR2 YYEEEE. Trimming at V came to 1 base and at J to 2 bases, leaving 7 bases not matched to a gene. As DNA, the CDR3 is TGTGCCAGCAGCTTGATCGGGACTAGCGGGAAAAACACAGATACGCAGTATTTT. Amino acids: CASSLIGTSGKNTDTQYF.

The CDR3 reads CSGKPQLRSDTQYF. The CDR3 DNA follows: TGCAGCGGCAAACCACAGCTAAGATCAGATACGCAGTATTTT. The chain has TRBV29-1 and TRBJ2-3; D uncertain. Germline values: CDR1 SQVTM, CDR2 ANQGSEA. The V end was cut by 7 bases, the J end by 4 bases, with 18 bases between. This CDR3 is 14 amino acids long.

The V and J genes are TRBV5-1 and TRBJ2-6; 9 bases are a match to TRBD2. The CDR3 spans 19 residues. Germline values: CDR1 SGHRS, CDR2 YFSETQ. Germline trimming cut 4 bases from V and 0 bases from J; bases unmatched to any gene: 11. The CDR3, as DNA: TGCGCCAGCAGCCGCCTGGCGGGAGGGCCTAGCTCTGGGGCCAACGTCCTGACTTTC. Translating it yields CASSRLAGGPSSGANVLTF.

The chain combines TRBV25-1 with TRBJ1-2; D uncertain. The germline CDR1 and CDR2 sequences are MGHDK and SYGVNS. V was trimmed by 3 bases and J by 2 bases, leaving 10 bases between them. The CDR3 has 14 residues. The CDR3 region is CASSELPGNYGYTF. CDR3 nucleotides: TGTGCCAGCAGTGAGTTGCCGGGGAACTATGGCTACACCTTC.

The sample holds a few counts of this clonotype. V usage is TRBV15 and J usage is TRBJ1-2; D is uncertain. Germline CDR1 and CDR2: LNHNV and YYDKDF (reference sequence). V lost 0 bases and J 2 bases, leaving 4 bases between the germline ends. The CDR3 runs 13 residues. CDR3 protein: CATSRDRNYGYTF. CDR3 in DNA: TGTGCCACCAGCAGAGATAGGAACTATGGCTACACCTTC.

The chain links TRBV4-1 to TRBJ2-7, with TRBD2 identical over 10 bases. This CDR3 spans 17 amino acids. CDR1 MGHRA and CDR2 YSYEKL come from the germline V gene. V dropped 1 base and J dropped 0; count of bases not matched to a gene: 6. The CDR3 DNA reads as TGCGCCAGCAGCCAAGTTGCGGGACTAGCGAGCTCCTACGAGCAGTACTTC. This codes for CASSQVAGLASSYEQYF.

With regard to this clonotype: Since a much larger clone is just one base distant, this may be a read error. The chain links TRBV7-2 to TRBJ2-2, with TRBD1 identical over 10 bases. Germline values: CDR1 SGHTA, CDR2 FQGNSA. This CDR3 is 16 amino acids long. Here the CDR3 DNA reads TGTGCCAGCAGCCCAGGGACAGGGGTGTACACCGAGGAGCTGTTTTTT. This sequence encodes CASSPGTGVYTEELFF.

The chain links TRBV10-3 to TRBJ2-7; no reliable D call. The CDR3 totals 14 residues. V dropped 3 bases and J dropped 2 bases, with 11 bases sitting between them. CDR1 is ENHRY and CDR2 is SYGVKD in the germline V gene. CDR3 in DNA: TGTGCCATCAGTGAAGGTGGACGAGCCTACGAGCAGTACGTC. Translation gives CAISEGGRAYEQYV.

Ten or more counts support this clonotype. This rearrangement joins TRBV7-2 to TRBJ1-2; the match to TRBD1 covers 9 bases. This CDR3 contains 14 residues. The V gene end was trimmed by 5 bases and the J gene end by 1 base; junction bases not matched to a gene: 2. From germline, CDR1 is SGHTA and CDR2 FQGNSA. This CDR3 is CASSRQGVNYGYTF. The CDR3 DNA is TGTGCCAGCAGCCGACAGGGGGTTAACTATGGCTACACCTTC.

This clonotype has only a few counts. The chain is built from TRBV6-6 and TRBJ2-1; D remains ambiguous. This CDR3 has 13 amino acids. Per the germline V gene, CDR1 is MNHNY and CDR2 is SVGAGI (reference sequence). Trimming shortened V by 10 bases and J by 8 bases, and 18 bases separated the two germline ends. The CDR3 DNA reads TGTGCCACGTTGGAGCCCTACGAGGATGAGCAGTTCTTC. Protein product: CATLEPYEDEQFF.

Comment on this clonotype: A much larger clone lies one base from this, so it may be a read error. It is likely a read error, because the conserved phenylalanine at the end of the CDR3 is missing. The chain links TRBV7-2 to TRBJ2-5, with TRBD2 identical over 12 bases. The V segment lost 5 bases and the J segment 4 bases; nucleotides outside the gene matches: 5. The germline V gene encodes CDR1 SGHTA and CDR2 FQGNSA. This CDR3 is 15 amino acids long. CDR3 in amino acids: CASSLGLAGGETQYL. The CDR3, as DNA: TGTGCCAGCAGCCTGGGACTAGCGGGTGGAGAGACCCAGTACTTG.

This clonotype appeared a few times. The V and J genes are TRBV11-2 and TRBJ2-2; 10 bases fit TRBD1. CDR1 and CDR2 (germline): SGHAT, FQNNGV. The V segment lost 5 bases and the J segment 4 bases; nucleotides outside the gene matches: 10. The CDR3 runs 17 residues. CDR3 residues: CASSTSGTGVTTGELFF. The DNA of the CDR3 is TGTGCCAGCAGCACGTCCGGGACAGGGGTGACCACCGGGGAGCTGTTTTTT.

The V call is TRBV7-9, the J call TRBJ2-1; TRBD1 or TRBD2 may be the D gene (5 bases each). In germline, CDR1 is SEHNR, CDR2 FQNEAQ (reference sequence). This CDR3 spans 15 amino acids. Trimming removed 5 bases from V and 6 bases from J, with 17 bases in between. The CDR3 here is CASSPERGTFNEQFF. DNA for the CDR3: TGTGCCAGCAGCCCTGAGAGAGGGACCTTCAATGAGCAGTTCTTC.

DNA for the CDR3: TGTGCCAGCAGCTTCAGATGGGAACTAGCGCGGGAGCCAGATACGCAGTATTTT. It yields the protein CASSFRWELAREPDTQYF. The chain joins TRBV7-2 to TRBJ2-3; 7 positions agree with TRBD2. The V gene's germline CDR1 is SGHTA and CDR2 FQGNSA. The V gene end was trimmed by 3 bases and the J gene end by 4 bases; junction bases not matched to a gene: 16. The CDR3 totals 18 residues. The full variable domain, with the rest looked up from reference TRBV7-2 and TRBJ2-3, is GAGVSQSPSNKVTEKGKDVELRCDPISGHTALYWYRQSLGQGLEFLIYFQGNSAPDKSGLPSDRFSAERTGGSVSTLTIQRTQQEDSAVYLCASSFRWELAREPDTQYFGPGTRLTVL.